The rows below give T cell receptor beta chains drawn from one sample of a study of shared clonotypes between healthy human individuals. Generated by immunoSEQ multiplex PCR, the TCRdb table keeps only in-frame clones and is missing some. The sample consists of about 2.1 million clones, around 93% of them appearing once. Specimen: naive CD8+ T cells from PBMCs. The receptor set was obtained from a man between 18 and 29 years old in good health. Some clones in this sample may be carry-over from other donors' samples. The conserved cysteine and the conserved F or W are not part of the CDR3 here. The order of the fields is J gene, CDR3 length, V gene, CDR3 protein.

>TRBJ2-2|12|TRBV7-3
ASSLQGRTGELF
>TRBJ2-3|14|TRBV9
ASSVFGTSGWDTQY
>TRBJ1-2|11|TRBV27
ASSARDGYGYT
>TRBJ1-5|15|TRBV19
ASSITPFGTSNQPQH
>TRBJ2-2|15|TRBV11-3
ASSGRGTGGAGGELF
>TRBJ2-1|15|TRBV4-1
ASSQDHTSGSYNEQF
>TRBJ2-7|12|TRBV27
ASRAEAGGSEQY
>TRBJ2-5|12|TRBV7-9
ASSLGGSQETQY
>TRBJ2-1|13|TRBV5-1
ASSLGSGRFNEQF
>TRBJ2-7|13|TRBV6-1
ASSETLKKSYEQY
>TRBJ1-1|11|TRBV6-5
ASSYSGGYEAF
>TRBJ2-1|11|TRBV6-5
ASSPDSDNEQF
>TRBJ1-1|11|TRBV9
ASSATPGLEAF
>TRBJ2-7|14|TRBV28
ASSPPRRTSGYEQY
>TRBJ2-7|11|TRBV19
ASSKNGAYEQY
>TRBJ2-7|8|TRBV28
ASSLSEQY
>TRBJ1-4|11|TRBV5-1
ASSLYPNEKLF
>TRBJ1-2|12|TRBV28
ASSWTETNYGYT
>TRBJ2-3|12|TRBV9
ASSQGGSTDTQY
>.|13|TRBV2
ASSPTSGVHYEQY
>TRBJ2-3|13|TRBV5-1
ATTKGETSTDTQY
>TRBJ1-1|11|TRBV4-3
ASSLRHGREAF
>TRBJ1-5|12|TRBV10-2
ASRDRAFGQPQH
>TRBJ2-1|16|TRBV4-1
ASSFGGSGRRVGNEQF
>TRBJ2-5|12|TRBV9
ASSTSGSYETQY
>TRBJ2-5|13|TRBV5-6
ASSPGTGGRETQY
>TRBJ2-3|10|TRBV9
ASSDGGDTQY
>TRBJ2-1|12|TRBV27
ASSRASGSYEQF
>TRBJ2-7|12|TRBV7-9
ASSLGNKAYEQY
>TRBJ2-7|11|TRBV7-7
ASSLDRVDEQY
>TRBJ2-7|13|TRBV7-6
ASSLAASGFHEQY
>TRBJ1-3|15|TRBV7-9
ASSNRAQGLYGNTIY
>TRBJ2-1|11|TRBV5-1
ASLRTGLNEQF
>TRBJ2-3|13|TRBV11-2
ASSQLARSTDTQY
>TRBJ2-2|12|TRBV30
AWIRPVSAGELF
>TRBJ2-1|12|TRBV2
ASQTSERFGEQF
>TRBJ1-5|13|TRBV6-5
ASSLQQGLNQPQH
>TRBJ1-5|12|TRBV28
ASSLAQNNQPQH
>TRBJ2-1|9|TRBV6-1
ASSAGLEQF
>TRBJ2-7|12|TRBV6-5
ASTTVGGNYEQY
>TRBJ2-1|14|TRBV9
ASSPRGQGVYNEQF
>TRBJ1-1|12|TRBV7-2
ASSFGLGGTEAF
>TRBJ1-2|10|TRBV12-5
ASGPSGYGYT
>TRBJ2-3|13|TRBV10-3
AISDDVTGRDTQY
>TRBJ2-5|12|TRBV6-6
ASSILGERETQY
>TRBJ2-5|11|TRBV4-3
ASSQDFFSAQY
>TRBJ1-1|13|TRBV7-9
ASSSGQGGNTEAF
>TRBJ2-7|13|TRBV28
ASSSFQGLAYEQY
>TRBJ1-1|13|TRBV2
ASSEVPAMNTEAF
>TRBJ2-7|13|TRBV27
ASSFTGQGAYEQY
>TRBJ1-1|13|TRBV4-1
ASSQDPGANTEAF